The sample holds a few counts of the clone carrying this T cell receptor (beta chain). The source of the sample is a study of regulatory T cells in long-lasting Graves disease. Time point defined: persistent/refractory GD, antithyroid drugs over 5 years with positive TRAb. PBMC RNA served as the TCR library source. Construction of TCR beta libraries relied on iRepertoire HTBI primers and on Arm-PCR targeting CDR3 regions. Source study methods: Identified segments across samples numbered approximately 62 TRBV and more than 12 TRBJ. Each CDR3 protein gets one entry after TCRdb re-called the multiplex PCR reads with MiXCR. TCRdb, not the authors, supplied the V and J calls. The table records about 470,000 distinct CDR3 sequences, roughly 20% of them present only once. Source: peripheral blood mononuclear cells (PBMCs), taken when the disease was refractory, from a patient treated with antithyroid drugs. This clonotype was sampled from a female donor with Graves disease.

CDR3 in DNA: TGTGCCAGCGGAATTAAAAAGGGCACTGAAGCTTTCTTT. Encoded protein: CASGIKKGTEAFF. The chain carries TRBV6-1 and TRBJ1-1; D uncertain. The V gene lost 8 bases and the J gene lost 4 bases, with 14 bases spanning the gap. CDR1 and CDR2 (germline): MNHNS, SASEGT. The CDR3 consists of 13 residues.